This TCR beta chain was found in a study of blood T cell repertoires in COVID-19. Study summary: Acute and convalescent COVID-19 samples came from the United States, Italy and Spain.

After removal of 3 bases from V and 4 bases from J, the junction contained 7 bases not matched to a gene. CDR3 size: 16 residues. The germline gives CDR1 SGDLS, CDR2 YYNGEE. This clone was detected only once. How the authors handled the data: Counts of nucleated cells, estimated from reference gene primer amplification, were obtained. Profiled with immunoSEQ multiplex PCR; TCRdb holds only in-frame clones, not every one. V, J and clone size are those of that table, while D and trimming were read from the DNA. The sample carries approximately 200,000 clones, 80% to 85% recorded once. The specimen was peripheral blood. The origin of this receptor is a human donor in a cohort sampled during active COVID-19. V gene TRBV9 combines with J gene TRBJ2-1; 10 nucleotides agree with TRBD2. As DNA, the CDR3 is TGTGCCAGCAGCGCGGTGCTAGCGGGAGCTTACAATGAGCAGTTCTTC. It codes for CASSAVLAGAYNEQFF.